This T cell receptor beta chain was found in a study of cytomegalovirus exposure and HLA in healthy donors (dated 2017 in TCRdb). About the full investigation: According to a later analysis, one platform produced both the roughly 130 validation repertoires and the 666 repertoires of the first cohort. The study aimed to test whether signatures of past pathogen exposure could be identified by cataloging public T cell receptors. Besides the first cohort of more than 650 subjects, a separate validation cohort made up of over a hundred different subjects was used. To predict cytomegalovirus infection status, the study brought together high-throughput TCR immunosequencing, statistical association of individual TCRs with disease status, and machine learning.

The donors were included in the validation cohort of 120 subjects, a group kept apart from the approximately 700-subject first cohort. Results and caveats for the whole study, not just this receptor: Most TCR sequences were seen in very few donors, while some public TCRs were found in many individuals. Of the cluster scores, about 94% were above 0 in a later analysis, which found that TCRs clustered in the first cohort also tended to co-occur in the 130 or so validation repertoires. In the study, approximately 160 TCR beta chains were listed as associated with cytomegalovirus. The classifier was reported to diagnose cytomegalovirus status with high specificity and sensitivity in both the original cohort and the validation cohort. In vitro tests confirmed that a few of the cytomegalovirus-associated TCR beta chains recognize cytomegalovirus antigens. It was suggested by the authors that the approach could potentially be generalized to other disease states and immunological phenotypes. A later analysis had no HLA typing for the validation cohort, so co-occurrence there was scored across all 120 repertoires.

From cysteine to phenylalanine, the CDR3 is 12 amino acids long. The retained sequence is limited to the CDR3, 36 bases, with the frame set at the first base. Trimmed from V: 6 bases; trimmed from J: 6 bases; junction bases lacking a gene match: 3. CDR1 MDHEN and CDR2 SYDVKM were looked up in the germline V gene. The library was prepared using the immunoSEQ multiplex PCR assay. In the original analysis: To diagnose cytomegalovirus status from the catalog of TCR beta chain sequences, a statistical classification framework was built. The source is immuneACCESS, and TCRdb retained only in-frame sequences with V and J called. Part of the clones is not carried over; for the studies checked, unresolved V genes explain less than half of this, and the remainder is unexplained. V, J and clone size reflect that table, while D and trimming were determined from the DNA. The sample has about 280,000 clones on record, around nine tenths of them singletons. The ten largest account for approximately 0.94% of the sample.

This clone was recorded only once. Its antigen is not yet known. The input lacks base qualities; no much larger clone sits a single base away. The clonotype comes from a woman aged 18-29 years in good health and CMV-seronegative. Sequencing was carried out using PBMCs. The chain is made from TRBV28 and TRBJ2-5; 8 central nucleotides agree with TRBD2. The CDR3 amino acid sequence is: CASRTGGKTQYF. In nucleotides, the sequence is TGTGCCAGCAGAACGGGGGGGAAGACCCAGTACTTC. When the CDR3 is completed using the reference TRBV28 and TRBJ2-5 genes on either side, the full variable domain is DVKVTQSSRYLVKRTGEKVFLECVQDMDHENMFWYRQDPGLGLRLIYFSYDVKMKEKGDIPEGYSVSREKKERFSLILESASTNQTSMYLCASRTGGKTQYFGPGTRLLVL.